A selection of T cell receptor beta chains follows, all from one sample in a study of blood T cell repertoires in COVID-19. Repertoires were generated with immunoSEQ multiplex PCR, while TCRdb's copy carries only in-frame clones and drops some. In the table there are 300,000 to 350,000 clones, 70% to 90% of which are singletons. Sequenced input: PBMCs or T cells enriched from blood (not recorded which). These TCRs come from a man younger than 45 who had recovered from COVID-19. CDR3s include the opening cysteine and the closing phenylalanine or tryptophan. Fields, in order: clone size, V gene, CDR3 protein. Size values are once, few and many counts, or a class for expanded clones, and some rows have none.

>-|TRBV3-1/TRBV3-2
CASSQVLAGGTDTQYF
>-|TRBV9
CASSVEGLNIGETQYF
>-|TRBV7-2
CASLELAKNIQYF
>-|TRBV19
CASENVVYNEQFF
>-|TRBV5-1
CASSLEDSTDTQYF
>few|TRBV30
CAWSVGTGAEQYF
>-|TRBV11-2
CASSTDRADTEAFF
>-|TRBV27
CASSSGQGSYNEQFF
>-|TRBV5-1
CASSFGQRGTEAFF
>-|TRBV5-1
CASSLGWGPDYGYTF
>-|TRBV19
CASNMGGAKPQHF
>once|TRBV6-1
CASSEITGNYGYTF